This T cell receptor (beta chain) originates from a study of OX40 agonist ivuxolimab in advanced cancers. Overall study: Previous treatment with anti-PD-1, anti-PD-L1 or anti-CTLA-4 therapy was allowed; 30% to 50% had received some.

V was trimmed by 0 bases and J by 16 bases, leaving 13 bases between them. Germline V gene data show CDR1 as MGHDK and CDR2 as SYGVNS. CDR3 length: 12 amino acids. The protocol was immunoSEQ multiplex PCR, while the TCRdb copy is restricted to in-frame clones and leaves out a portion. The sample has 55,000 or so clones, around 87% seen once. This sequence joins TRBV25-1 and TRBJ2-1; tentatively, D is TRBD2 (6 bases). The clonotype comes from an adult with an advanced solid tumor such as melanoma, head and neck, liver or kidney cancer. The sample was CD4+ or CD8+ T cells sorted from blood, taken in a trial of the OX40 agonist ivuxolimab. CDR3 DNA: TGTGCCAGCAGTGAATACGGGAGCACAGCTTTCTTC. Residues: CASSEYGSTAFF.